The source of this T cell receptor (beta chain) is a study of vaccination effects on CD4 cells after COVID-19. Study in general: Viral peptide pools were used in the ViraFEST assay to expand antigen-specific CD4+ T cells, and sequencing came afterward. Each participant received a vaccine that was either BNT162b2 or mRNA-1273, given as two doses. General study points: The study found marked clonal contraction of infection- and vaccine-induced clones late after vaccination.

TCRdb keeps only in-frame clones here, not all; method: immunoSEQ multiplex PCR. This table has around 40,000 clones, about two thirds appearing once. On this clone itself: Its antigen is not identified.

V was shortened by 0 bases and J by 3 bases, with 12 bases between the two germline ends. The germline CDR1 and CDR2 sequences are SGHDT and YYEEEE. This CDR3 region has 16 residues. Isolation of CD4+ T cells took place after less than twelve days of culture. The sequences come from CD4+ T cells from PBMCs cultured without peptide, collected before COVID-19 vaccination. The receptor comes from a human donor who received a COVID-19 vaccine. V and J are TRBV5-6 and TRBJ1-4; D is ambiguous. The CDR3 protein is CASSLAGHAANEKLFF. Here the CDR3 DNA reads TGTGCCAGCAGCTTGGCAGGCCATGCGGCTAATGAAAAACTGTTTTTT. Together with reference TRBV5-6 and TRBJ1-4, the CDR3 gives the full variable domain: DAGVTQSPTHLIKTRGQQVTLRCSPKSGHDTVSWYQQALGQGPQFIFQYYEEEERQRGNFPDRFSGHQFPNYSSELNVNALLLGDSALYLCASSLAGHAANEKLFFGSGTQLSVL.